The next 31 T cell receptor beta chains were all read from a single sample in a study of blood T cell repertoires in COVID-19. Data came from immunoSEQ multiplex PCR; TCRdb stores just in-frame clones and leaves some out. Seen here are around 100,000 clones, 65% to 85% observed once, and the top ten hold 2%. The sample taken for sequencing was peripheral blood. The receptors here all came from a man between 65 and 79 years old with active or convalescent COVID-19.

The chain links TRBV6-1 to TRBJ2-3; no clear D. V was shortened by 2 bases and J by 1 base, with 13 bases between the two germline ends. Germline CDR1 MNHNS, CDR2 SASEGT. This CDR3 contains 16 residues. CDR3 loop: CASSELTPIGTDTQYF. The CDR3 DNA sequence: TGTGCCAGCAGTGAACTGACTCCAATCGGCACAGATACGCAGTATTTT.

The genes are TRBV5-1 and TRBJ2-3, with 11 bases identical to TRBD1. Trimming cost V 3 bases and J 14 bases; bases outside gene matches: 11. The germline gives CDR1 SGHRS, CDR2 YFSETQ. The length of the CDR3 is 14 residues. The CDR3 nucleotides are TGCGCCAGCAGCTCCGACCCGGGACAGGGGGTTGTGTATTTT. The encoded protein is CASSSDPGQGVVYF.

The gene calls are TRBV29-1 and TRBJ1-1; 10 bases are shared with TRBD1. V was clipped by 7 bases and J by 5 bases; unmatched bases: 13. This CDR3 is built from 15 residues. In germline, CDR1 is SQVTM, CDR2 ANQGSEA. CDR3 sequence reads: CSAMEGQGRRTEAFF. The CDR3, as DNA: TGCAGCGCAATGGAGGGACAGGGGAGAAGGACTGAAGCTTTCTTT.

This chain uses TRBV28 with TRBJ1-2; 9 positions match TRBD1. CDR1 MDHEN and CDR2 SYDVKM come from the germline V gene. The CDR3 runs to 17 residues. J lost 2 bases, V lost 2 bases, and 9 bases had no gene match. The CDR3: CASSLPGTGSTNYGYTF. The CDR3 DNA is TGTGCCAGCAGTTTACCCGGGACAGGGTCTACAAACTATGGCTACACCTTC.

This clone has only a few counts. The chain has TRBV28 and TRBJ2-1; D might be TRBD2 (7 bases). The CDR3 contains 14 residues. V was shortened by 4 bases and J by 7 bases, with 14 bases between the two germline ends. Germline assignment: CDR1 MDHEN and CDR2 SYDVKM. CDR3 sequence (DNA): TGTGCCAGCAGTTCTAGGGGGGGTGAGAATGAGCAGTTCTTC. Protein: CASSSRGGENEQFF.

The chain recombines TRBV4-3 with TRBJ1-6, with TRBD1 identical over 8 bases. V lost 3 bases to trimming and J lost 8 bases; unmatched junction nucleotides: 3. Germline CDR1 reads LGHNA; CDR2 reads YSLEER. This CDR3 has 14 residues. For the CDR3, the DNA is TGCGCCAGCAGCCACGGACAGGGTGATTCACCCCTCCACTTT. It is translated as CASSHGQGDSPLHF.

V is TRBV30 and J is TRBJ2-2; 8 bases map to TRBD2. In germline, CDR1 is GTSNPN, CDR2 SVGIG (reference sequence). Trimming removed 0 bases from V and 5 bases from J; junction bases left unmatched: 14. The CDR3 consists of 18 residues. The CDR3 region is CAWSVEKGRGGRTGELFF. CDR3 DNA sequence: TGTGCCTGGAGTGTTGAGAAGGGTCGCGGGGGGAGGACCGGGGAGCTGTTTTTT.

This chain joins TRBV7-8 and TRBJ2-3; D may be TRBD2 (5 bases). The CDR3 is 16 residues long. V lost 0 bases to trimming and J lost 6 bases, with 16 bases between them. Germline V gene lookup returns CDR1 SGHVS and CDR2 FQNEAQ. The CDR3 reads CASSLASRGLTDTQYF. The CDR3 nucleotides are TGTGCCAGCAGCTTAGCGAGTCGGGGATTGACGGATACGCAGTATTTT. The whole variable domain, filled in from reference TRBV7-8 and TRBJ2-3, reads GAGVSQSPRYKVAKRGQDVALRCDPISGHVSLFWYQQALGQGPEFLTYFQNEAQLDKSGLPSDRFFAERPEGSVSTLKIQRTQQEDSAVYLCASSLASRGLTDTQYFGPGTRLTVL.

This sequence joins TRBV28 and TRBJ1-1, with 11 bases fitting TRBD1. After removal of 6 bases from V and 5 bases from J, the junction contained 5 bases not matched to a gene. The CDR3 contains 14 residues. Germline CDR1 reads MDHEN; CDR2 reads SYDVKM. The chain's CDR3 is CASSSGQGVTEAFF. In DNA, the CDR3 is TGTGCCAGCAGCTCGGGACAGGGGGTAACTGAAGCTTTCTTT.

CDR3 coding DNA: TGTGCCAGCAGCCAAATAGCGAGCCCCGGGCAAGAAAAACTGTTTTTT. It encodes CASSQIASPGQEKLFF. V and J are TRBV14 and TRBJ1-4; D remains unclear. CDR1 and CDR2 (germline): SGHDN, FVKESK. The CDR3 spans 16 residues. The ends were cut back, 2 bases at V and 8 bases at J, with 18 bases in the middle.

The CDR3 loop is CATQQGARNTEAFF. The CDR3 region has the DNA TGTGCCACCCAGCAGGGGGCGAGGAACACTGAAGCTTTCTTT. The V gene is TRBV24-1, the J gene TRBJ1-1; TRBD1 matches 8 bases. The CDR3 is 14 amino acids. Trimming removed 9 bases from V and 1 base from J; junction bases left unmatched: 6. Germline V gives CDR1 KGHDR, CDR2 SFDVKD.

The gene calls are TRBV3-1 (or the pseudogene TRBV3-2) and TRBJ2-1; possibly TRBD2 for D (5 bases). The CDR3 contains 20 residues. Trimming stripped 2 bases from V and 2 bases from J, with 25 bases between. Germline V CDR1 and CDR2: LGHDT, YNNKEL (reference sequence). CDR3 sequence: CASSQLSWTRLIGTYNEQFF. CDR3 sequence (DNA): TGTGCCAGCAGCCAACTATCTTGGACTCGACTAATAGGGACCTACAATGAGCAGTTCTTC.

This clone was observed a single time. The chain couples TRBV28 to TRBJ2-7, with TRBD1 identical over 7 bases. This CDR3 comprises 12 residues. Germline V lookup: CDR1 MDHEN, CDR2 SYDVKM. Trimming removed 4 bases from V and 9 bases from J; junction bases left unmatched: 6. CDR3: CASSSGQEGQYF. CDR3 sequence (DNA): TGTGCCAGCAGTTCCGGACAGGAAGGGCAGTACTTC.

CDR3 sequence reads: CASSESGFRGDTQYF. Written as DNA, the CDR3 is TGTGCCAGCAGTGAATCGGGGTTTCGTGGGGATACGCAGTATTTT. V usage is TRBV6-1 and J usage is TRBJ2-3; tentative D call: TRBD2 (5 bases). CDR1 MNHNS and CDR2 SASEGT come from the germline V gene. CDR3 length: 15 amino acids. V lost 2 bases and J lost 6, with 15 bases in between.

The V call is TRBV11-2, the J call TRBJ2-1, with a weak D call TRBD2 (5 bases). Germline V lookup: CDR1 SGHAT, CDR2 FQNNGV. V was shortened by 4 bases and J by 4 bases, with 8 bases between the two germline ends. The CDR3 consists of 13 residues. The CDR3 sequence is CASSSTTYNEQFF. Written as DNA, the CDR3 is TGTGCCAGCAGCTCGACTACATACAATGAGCAGTTCTTC.

V gene TRBV5-1 combines with J gene TRBJ1-6; no clear D. V dropped 0 bases and J dropped 2 bases, with 12 bases sitting between them. Germline-derived CDR1 and CDR2 are SGHRS and YFSETQ. This CDR3 has 17 residues. The CDR3 bases are TGCGCCAGCAGCTTGGCCCCCCCGTCAGCCTATAATTCACCCCTCCACTTT. It yields the protein CASSLAPPSAYNSPLHF.

This chain uses TRBV7-3 with TRBJ2-2; TRBD1 aligns across 9 bases. After removal of 0 bases from V and 4 bases from J, the junction contained 3 bases not matched to a gene. The length of the CDR3 is 16 residues. The germline CDR1 and CDR2 sequences are SGHTA and FQGTGA. The CDR3 DNA follows: TGTGCCAGCAGCTTAACGGGACAGGGCGCCACCGGGGAGCTGTTTTTT. Its translation: CASSLTGQGATGELFF.

The gene calls are TRBV5-1 and TRBJ1-5; D remains unclear. The germline CDR1 and CDR2 sequences are SGHRS and YFSETQ. Trimming took 1 base from V and 2 from J, leaving 7 bases between them. The CDR3 runs 14 residues. Here the CDR3 DNA reads TGCGCCAGCAGCTTGTACGGGGGCAATCAGCCCCAGCATTTT. It encodes CASSLYGGNQPQHF.

The V and J genes are TRBV18 and TRBJ2-7; 7 bases fit TRBD2. The germline V gene has CDR1 KGHSH and CDR2 LQKENI. V lost 3 bases, J lost 5 bases, and 10 bases stayed unmatched. The CDR3 covers 15 residues. For the CDR3, the DNA is TGTGCCAGCTCACCCAAACTAGCGACGATGAACGAGCAGTACTTC. Translated: CASSPKLATMNEQYF. Filled out from reference TRBV18 and TRBJ2-7, the complete variable domain reads NAGVMQNPRHLVRRRGQEARLRCSPMKGHSHVYWYRQLPEEGLKFMVYLQKENIIDESGMPKERFSAEFPKEGPSILRIQQVVRGDSAAYFCASSPKLATMNEQYFGPGTRLTVT.

J is TRBJ2-7 and V is TRBV19, with 8 bases that match TRBD1. This CDR3 comprises 13 residues. The germline CDR1 and CDR2 sequences are LNHDA and SQIVND (reference sequence). Trimming took 5 bases from V and 6 from J; bases not matched to a gene: 6. CDR3 DNA sequence: TGTGCCAGTAGTGGAGGACAGGGTGGCGAGCAGTACTTC. Amino acid sequence: CASSGGQGGEQYF.

The sample holds one count of this clone. J is TRBJ1-5 and V is TRBV28; maybe TRBD1 (5 bases). V was shortened by 6 bases and J by 4 bases, with 19 bases between the two germline ends. The CDR3 is 16 amino acids. The germline CDR1 and CDR2 sequences are MDHEN and SYDVKM. The CDR3 DNA reads TGTGCCAGCAGAGAAGGACACCTTGGGGATAATCAGCCCCAGCATTTT. The encoded protein is CASREGHLGDNQPQHF.

The gene calls are TRBV7-3 and TRBJ1-1; D gene unclear. Germline CDR1 and CDR2: SGHTA and FQGTGA. The CDR3 has 12 residues. V was cut by 1 base and J by 7 bases, with 7 bases left in between. This chain's CDR3 is CASSLNGREAFF. The CDR3 DNA follows: TGTGCCAGCAGCTTAAACGGTCGTGAAGCTTTCTTT.

The V gene is TRBV30, the J gene TRBJ2-7; perhaps TRBD1 as D (6 bases). V lost 0 bases and J 3 bases, leaving 12 bases between the germline ends. The germline V gene encodes CDR1 GTSNPN and CDR2 SVGIG (reference sequence). This CDR3 has 14 amino acids. The CDR3 is CAWSVQDRGYEQYF. Here the CDR3 DNA reads TGTGCCTGGAGTGTACAGGACAGAGGCTACGAGCAGTACTTC.

In its sample, this clone was seen once. The gene calls are TRBV7-9 and TRBJ1-1; a weak D match, TRBD1 (5 bases). The V gene's germline CDR1 is SEHNR and CDR2 FQNEAQ (reference sequence). V lost 2 bases to trimming and J lost 1 base, with 5 bases between them. The CDR3 runs 13 residues. This CDR3 is CASSLTGNTEAFF. In nucleotides, the CDR3 is TGTGCCAGCAGCTTAACAGGGAACACTGAAGCTTTCTTT.

This clone has a handful of counts. V is TRBV2 and J is TRBJ1-5; D is uncertain. The CDR3 has 15 amino acids. CDR1 SNHLY and CDR2 FYNNEI come from the germline V gene. V dropped 1 base and J dropped 0 bases, with 7 bases sitting between them. CDR3 sequence reads: CASSEETVSNQPQHF. The CDR3 DNA sequence: TGTGCCAGCAGTGAAGAAACAGTTAGCAATCAGCCCCAGCATTTT.

The genes are TRBV7-2 and TRBJ2-5; D might be TRBD2 (5 bases). Germline V gene data show CDR1 as SGHTA and CDR2 as FQGNSA. V was trimmed by 5 bases and J by 5 bases, leaving 12 bases between them. CDR3 size: 13 residues. CDR3 in amino acids: CASSPGRGETQYF. CDR3 DNA sequence: TGTGCCAGCAGCCCAGGACGCGGGGAGACCCAGTACTTC.

The CDR3 DNA reads as TGTGCCAGCAGTTTGGATCGGGCTGAAGCTTTCTTT. The encoded protein is CASSLDRAEAFF. The chain recombines TRBV12-3 or TRBV12-4 with TRBJ1-1; D is unclear. V was pared by 3 bases and J by 6 bases, with 8 bases between. The CDR3 runs 12 residues.

The chain links TRBV5-1 to TRBJ1-2; D is uncertain. Germline CDR1 is SGHRS and CDR2 is YFSETQ. The germline V and J ends were trimmed by 0 bases and 1 base, with 7 bases remaining between them. The CDR3 contains 14 residues. The CDR3 sequence is CASSLETVNYGYTF. The CDR3, as DNA: TGCGCCAGCAGCTTGGAGACTGTTAACTATGGCTACACCTTC.

J is TRBJ2-7 and V is TRBV6-6; TRBD1 aligns across 7 bases. CDR3 length equals 15 residues. CDR1 and CDR2 (germline): MNHNY, SVGAGI (reference sequence). V gave up 6 bases and J gave up 7 bases; unmatched junction bases: 15. The CDR3 loop is CASSHPLGQSREQYF. The CDR3 bases are TGTGCCAGCAGCCATCCCCTGGGACAGTCTCGGGAGCAGTACTTC.

The V gene is TRBV14, the J gene TRBJ1-1; D gene unclear. From germline, CDR1 is SGHDN and CDR2 FVKESK. The CDR3 sequence is 13 residues long. V lost 2 bases to trimming and J lost 0 bases, with 4 bases between them. The CDR3 coding sequence is TGTGCCAGCAGCCAAAATATGAACACTGAAGCTTTCTTT. Translating it yields CASSQNMNTEAFF.

A note on this clone: Germline is not matched at one junction end, which may reflect a read error. This chain links TRBV5-4 with TRBJ2-2; tentatively, D is TRBD1 (6 bases). CDR1 and CDR2 (germline): SGHNT, YYREEE (reference sequence). The CDR3 covers 12 residues. The CDR3 spells CASSLPEGELFF. CDR3 sequence (DNA): TGTGCCAGCAGCCTGCCCGAGGGGGAACTGTTTTTT.